These 5 T cell receptor beta chains originate from one sample sequenced in a study of long-term antiretroviral therapy in people with HIV. The libraries were made with immunoSEQ v3.0 at survey level. Repertoires were generated with immunoSEQ multiplex PCR, while TCRdb's copy carries only in-frame clones and drops some. The sample has about 20,000 clones; roughly 84% are singletons. This specimen was unsorted PBMCs, taken 1.2 years after starting antiretroviral therapy. All receptors come from a woman in her thirties or forties with HIV.

This chain joins TRBV10-3 and TRBJ2-5, with TRBD2 matching over 8 bases. Germline assignment: CDR1 ENHRY and CDR2 SYGVKD. V dropped 1 base and J dropped 5; count of bases not matched to a gene: 6. The CDR3 consists of 15 residues. Here the CDR3 reads CAISEFPGGRETQYF. In DNA, the CDR3 is TGTGCCATCAGTGAGTTCCCGGGAGGGAGGGAGACCCAGTACTTC.

The V gene is TRBV11-3, the J gene TRBJ2-5; D gene unclear. From germline, CDR1 is SGHNT and CDR2 YENEEA. V lost 0 bases and J 4 bases, leaving 3 bases between the germline ends. CDR3 length: 12 residues. The CDR3 loop is CASSLDGETQYF. Written as DNA, the CDR3 is TGTGCCAGCAGCTTAGACGGAGAGACCCAGTACTTC.

The V call is TRBV5-5, the J call TRBJ2-3; D remains unclear. CDR1 is SGHKS and CDR2 is YYEKEE in the germline V gene (reference sequence). This CDR3 is 13 amino acids long. V was trimmed by 0 bases and J by 6 bases, leaving 8 bases between them. As DNA, the CDR3 is TGTGCCAGCAGCTTGGAACCATGGGATACGCAGTATTTT. Translated, it gives CASSLEPWDTQYF.

The chain combines TRBV5-4 with TRBJ2-7; 8 bases align to TRBD2. Per the germline V gene, CDR1 is SGHNT and CDR2 is YYREEE (reference sequence). CDR3 size: 14 residues. J lost 5 bases, V lost 0 bases, and 4 bases had no gene match. CDR3 in amino acids: CASSLVAGGNEQYF. The CDR3 DNA reads as TGTGCCAGCAGCTTGGTTGCGGGAGGCAACGAGCAGTACTTC.

This chain links TRBV29-1 with TRBJ1-1; D is unclear. CDR3 length equals 14 residues. The V end was cut by 0 bases, the J end by 8 bases, with 16 bases between. Germline CDR1 is SQVTM and CDR2 is ANQGSEA. CDR3 DNA: TGCAGCGTTGAAGATTATGCGAGGGAGGGAGAAGCTTTCTTT. This codes for CSVEDYAREGEAFF.